The clone carrying this T cell receptor (beta chain) was seen repeatedly, ten times or more. This CDR3 is 13 amino acids long. V dropped 2 bases and J dropped 0 bases, with 4 bases sitting between them. The V gene's germline CDR1 is SGHVS and CDR2 FNYEAQ. From the 5' RACE reads, TCRdb called clonotypes with MiXCR, one entry per CDR3 protein. There are tens of thousands of distinct CDR3 sequences in the sample; roughly 15% occur only once, and 50% to 60% lies in the top ten. These data are taken from a study of spatial heterogeneity in lung cancer. The time point denotes: sample taken at primary tumor resection.

This rearrangement joins TRBV7-6 to TRBJ1-1; unclear D gene. This receptor was taken from a male donor with early-stage non-small cell lung cancer. The sequencing used PBMCs, collected at surgery. DNA for the CDR3: TGTGCCAGCAGCTTACAGGTGAACACTGAAGCTTTCTTT. Amino acid sequence: CASSLQVNTEAFF. The full variable domain, completed using reference TRBV7-6 and TRBJ1-1, is GAGVSQSPRYKVTKRGQDVALRCDPISGHVSLYWYRQALGQGPEFLTYFNYEAQQDKSGLPNDRFSAERPEGSISTLTIQRTEQRDSAMYRCASSLQVNTEAFFGQGTRLTVV.